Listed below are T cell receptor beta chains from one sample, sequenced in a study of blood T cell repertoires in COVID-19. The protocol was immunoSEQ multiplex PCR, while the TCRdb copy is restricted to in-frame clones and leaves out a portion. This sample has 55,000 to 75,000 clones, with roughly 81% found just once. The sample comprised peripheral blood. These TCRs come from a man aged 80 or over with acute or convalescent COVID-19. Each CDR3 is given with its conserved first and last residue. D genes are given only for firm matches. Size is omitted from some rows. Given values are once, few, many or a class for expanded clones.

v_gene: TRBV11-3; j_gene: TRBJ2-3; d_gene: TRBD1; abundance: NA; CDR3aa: CASSLGMDRLADTQYF; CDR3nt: TGTGCCAGCAGCTTAGGGATGGACAGGCTGGCAGATACGCAGTATTTT
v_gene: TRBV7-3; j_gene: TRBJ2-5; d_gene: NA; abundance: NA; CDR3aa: CASSPHEQGTQYF; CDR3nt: TGTGCCAGCAGTCCCCACGAACAGGGGACCCAGTACTTC
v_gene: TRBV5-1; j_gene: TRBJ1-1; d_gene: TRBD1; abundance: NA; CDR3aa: CASSFDRDTEAFF; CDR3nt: TGCGCCAGCAGCTTTGACAGGGACACTGAAGCTTTCTTT
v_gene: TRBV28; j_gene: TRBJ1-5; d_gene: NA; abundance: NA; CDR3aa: CASMVGGSQPQHF; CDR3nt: TGTGCCAGCATGGTGGGGGGAAGTCAGCCCCAGCATTTT
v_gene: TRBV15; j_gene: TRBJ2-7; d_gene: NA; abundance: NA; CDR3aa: CATSRDFRQGYYEQYF; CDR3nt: TGTGCCACCAGCAGAGATTTCCGGCAGGGCTACTACGAGCAGTACTTC
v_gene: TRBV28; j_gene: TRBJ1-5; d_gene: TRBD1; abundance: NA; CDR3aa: CASRTPGDRVQPQHF; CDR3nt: TGTGCCAGCAGGACTCCAGGGGACAGGGTACAGCCCCAGCATTTT
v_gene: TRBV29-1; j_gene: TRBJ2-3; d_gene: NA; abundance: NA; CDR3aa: CSVPPSGIGTDTQYF; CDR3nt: TGCAGCGTGCCCCCGTCAGGCATTGGCACAGATACGCAGTATTTT
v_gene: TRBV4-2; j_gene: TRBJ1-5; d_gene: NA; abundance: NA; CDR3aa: CASSQGGSREPQHF; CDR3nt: TGTGCCAGCAGCCAAGGGGGTTCGAGGGAGCCCCAGCATTTT
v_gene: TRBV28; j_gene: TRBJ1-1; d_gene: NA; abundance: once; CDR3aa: CASSLRGSEAFF; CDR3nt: TGTGCCAGCAGTTTACGGGGGTCTGAAGCTTTCTTT
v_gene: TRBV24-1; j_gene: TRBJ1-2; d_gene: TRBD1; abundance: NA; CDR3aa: CATSDWGQGADGYTF; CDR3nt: TGTGCCACCAGTGATTGGGGACAGGGGGCAGATGGCTACACCTTC
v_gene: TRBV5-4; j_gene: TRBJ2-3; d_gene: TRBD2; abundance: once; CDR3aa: CASSSTLRGGVLVNTQYF; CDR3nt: TGTGCCAGCAGCTCCACCCTCCGCGGGGGGGTACTGGTTAATACGCAGTATTTT
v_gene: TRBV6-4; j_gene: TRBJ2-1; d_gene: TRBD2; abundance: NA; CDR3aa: CASKPSGGDHNEQFF; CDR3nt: TGTGCCAGCAAACCTAGCGGGGGGGACCACAATGAGCAGTTCTTC
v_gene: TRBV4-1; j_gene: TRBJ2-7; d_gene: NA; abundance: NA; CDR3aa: CASSHPGSSYEQYF; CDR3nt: TGCGCCAGCAGCCACCCGGGTAGCTCCTACGAGCAGTACTTC
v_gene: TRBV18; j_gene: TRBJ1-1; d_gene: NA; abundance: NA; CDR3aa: CASSLARGSIIMNTEAFF; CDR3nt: TGTGCCAGCTCACTCGCCCGGGGGTCCATTATCATGAACACTGAAGCTTTCTTT
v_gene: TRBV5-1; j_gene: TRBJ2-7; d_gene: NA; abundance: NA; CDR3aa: CASSGGQTYEQYF; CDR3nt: TGCGCCAGCAGCGGCGGACAGACCTACGAGCAGTACTTC
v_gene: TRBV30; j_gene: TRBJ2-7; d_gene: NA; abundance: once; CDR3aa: CAWSFDSYEQYF; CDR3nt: TGTGCCTGGAGTTTCGACAGCTACGAGCAGTACTTC
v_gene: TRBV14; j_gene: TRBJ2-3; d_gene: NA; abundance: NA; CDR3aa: CASSLNPTWTGTDTQYF; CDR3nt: TGTGCCAGCAGCCTAAATCCCACCTGGACAGGCACAGATACGCAGTATTTT
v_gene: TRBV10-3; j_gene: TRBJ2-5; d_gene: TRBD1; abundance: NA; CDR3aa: CAISEGQEETQYF; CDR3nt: TGTGCCATCAGCGAAGGACAGGAAGAGACCCAGTACTTC
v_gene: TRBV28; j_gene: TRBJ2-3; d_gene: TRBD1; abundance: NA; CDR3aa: CASQPGQGAYTQYF; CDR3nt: TGTGCCAGTCAACCGGGACAGGGGGCTTATACGCAGTATTTT
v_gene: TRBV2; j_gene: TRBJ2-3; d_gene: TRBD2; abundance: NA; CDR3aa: CASSYSGVRTDTQYF; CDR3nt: TGTGCCAGCAGCTATAGCGGGGTCCGCACAGATACGCAGTATTTT
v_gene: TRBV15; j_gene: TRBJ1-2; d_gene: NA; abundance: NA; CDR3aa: CATSREYTQVGYTF; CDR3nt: TGTGCCACCAGCAGAGAGTACACCCAGGTCGGCTACACCTTC
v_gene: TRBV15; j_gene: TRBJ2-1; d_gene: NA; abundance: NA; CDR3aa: CATSRDRRSYNEQFF; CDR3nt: TGTGCCACCAGCAGAGATCGGAGGAGCTACAATGAGCAGTTCTTC
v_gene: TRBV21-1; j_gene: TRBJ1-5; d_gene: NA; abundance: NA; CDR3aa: CASSKRGVRFGNQPQHF; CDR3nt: TGTGCCAGCAGCAAAAGGGGTGTACGTTTTGGGAATCAGCCCCAGCATTTT
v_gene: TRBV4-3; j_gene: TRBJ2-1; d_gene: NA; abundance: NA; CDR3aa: CASSQDAGSYNEQFF; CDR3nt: TGCGCCAGCAGCCAAGATGCGGGGTCCTACAATGAGCAGTTCTTC
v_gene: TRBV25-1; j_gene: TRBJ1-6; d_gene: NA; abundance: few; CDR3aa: CASKGGGRAPLHF; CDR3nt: TGTGCCAGCAAAGGGGGGGGCCGTGCGCCCCTCCACTTT
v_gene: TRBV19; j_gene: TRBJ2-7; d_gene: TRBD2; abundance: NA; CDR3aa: CASSLSSGLYEQYF; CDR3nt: TGTGCCAGTAGCTTATCTAGCGGGTTGTACGAGCAGTACTTC
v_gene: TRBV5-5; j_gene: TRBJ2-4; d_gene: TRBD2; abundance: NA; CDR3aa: CASSLGLASITAKNIQYF; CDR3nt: TGTGCCAGCAGCTTGGGACTAGCCTCGATAACAGCCAAAAACATTCAGTACTTC
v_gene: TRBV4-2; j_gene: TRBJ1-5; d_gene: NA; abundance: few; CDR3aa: CASRAGGWRNNQPQHF; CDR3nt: TGTGCCAGTCGGGCGGGGGGCTGGCGAAACAATCAGCCCCAGCATTTT
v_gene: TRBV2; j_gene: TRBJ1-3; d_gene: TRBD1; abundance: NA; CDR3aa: CASGQDSGNTIYF; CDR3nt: TGTGCCAGCGGACAGGATTCGGGAAACACCATATATTTT